Below are 13 T cell receptor beta chains sequenced from a single sample in a study of shared T cell receptors in the human thymus. Produced via immunoSEQ multiplex PCR; TCRdb's table is partial and in-frame only. The sample includes some 640,000 clones, around 87% of them seen just once. The data were also submitted as part of a second study, on human thymus T cells.

Sequenced input: thymocytes. Every receptor here comes from a boy under three years old with a congenital heart defect.

This chain joins TRBV6-4 and TRBJ2-1, with 13 nucleotides matching TRBD2. V lost 6 bases, J lost 8 bases, and 10 bases stayed unmatched. Germline CDR1 and CDR2: MRHNA and SNTAGT. The CDR3 contains 16 residues. CDR3 DNA: TGTGCCAGCAGCGGCCCGGGGACTAGCGGGAAGGATGAGCAGTTCTTC. Amino acids: CASSGPGTSGKDEQFF.

The gene calls are TRBV29-1 and TRBJ2-1; TRBD2 might be the D (7 bases). CDR1 and CDR2 (germline): SQVTM, ANQGSEA. V lost 7 bases and J lost 0, with 19 bases in between. There are 16 residues in the CDR3. The CDR3 sequence is CSAPMGGQNSYNEQFF. CDR3 DNA: TGCAGCGCTCCCATGGGGGGGCAAAACTCCTACAATGAGCAGTTCTTC.

The V gene is TRBV5-4, the J gene TRBJ2-1, with D maybe TRBD2 (6 bases). Trimming pared 4 bases from V and 0 bases from J, leaving 14 bases between. The V gene's germline CDR1 is SGHNT and CDR2 YYREEE (reference sequence). This CDR3 has 16 amino acids. CDR3 nucleotides: TGTGCCAGCAGCCCCGGGAGTCCAAGCTCCTACAATGAGCAGTTCTTC. It is translated as CASSPGSPSSYNEQFF. The variable domain in full, with the rest retrieved from reference TRBV5-4 and TRBJ2-1, is ETGVTQSPTHLIKTRGQQVTLRCSSQSGHNTVSWYQQALGQGPQFIFQYYREEENGRGNFPPRFSGLQFPNYSSELNVNALELDDSALYLCASSPGSPSSYNEQFFGPGTRLTVL.

The chain joins TRBV9 to TRBJ2-2; 16 bases match TRBD2. Unmatched junction bases numbered 10, after V lost 4 bases and J lost 4 bases. CDR3 length: 19 residues. CDR1 is SGDLS, CDR2 YYNGEE, per germline. CDR3: CASSPGTSGGARGTGELFF. The CDR3, as DNA: TGTGCCAGCAGCCCTGGGACTAGCGGGGGGGCCCGGGGCACCGGGGAGCTGTTTTTT. The full variable domain, its missing parts supplied by reference TRBV9 and TRBJ2-2, is DSGVTQTPKHLITATGQRVTLRCSPRSGDLSVYWYQQSLDQGLQFLIQYYNGEERAKGNILERFSAQQFPDLHSELNLSSLELGDSALYFCASSPGTSGGARGTGELFFGEGSRLTVL.

J is TRBJ2-7 and V is TRBV27; D possibly corresponds to TRBD2 (7 bases). V was shortened by 1 base and J by 2 bases, with 15 bases between the two germline ends. CDR3 length: 16 amino acids. In germline, CDR1 is MNHEY, CDR2 SMNVEV (reference sequence). CDR3: CASSLYREGVPYEQYF. The CDR3 bases are TGTGCCAGCAGTTTATACAGGGAGGGGGTTCCCTACGAGCAGTACTTC.

The rearrangement joins TRBV10-2 to TRBJ2-1; 8 nucleotides line up with TRBD2. Trimming cost V 7 bases and J 4 bases; bases outside gene matches: 6. Germline V gene data show CDR1 as WSHSY and CDR2 as SAAADI. The CDR3 loop spans 14 amino acids. In nucleotides, the CDR3 is TGCGCCAGCAAGTCAAGCGGGGGATACAATGAGCAGTTCTTC. Translation gives CASKSSGGYNEQFF.

V and J are TRBV30 and TRBJ2-1; 9 bases line up with TRBD2. The CDR3 loop spans 17 amino acids. The germline V gene has CDR1 GTSNPN and CDR2 SVGIG (reference sequence). Trimming took 1 base from V and 7 from J; bases not matched to a gene: 14. This CDR3 is CAWSASTAGGQENEQFF. DNA of the CDR3: TGTGCCTGGAGTGCTTCCACAGCGGGAGGTCAAGAAAATGAGCAGTTCTTC.

The rearrangement links TRBV9 to TRBJ1-5; possibly TRBD1 for D (5 bases). The germline V gene has CDR1 SGDLS and CDR2 YYNGEE. The V gene lost 0 bases and the J gene lost 5 bases, with 9 bases spanning the gap. This CDR3 contains 14 residues. This CDR3 is CASSVGWGDQPQHF. DNA for the CDR3: TGTGCCAGCAGCGTAGGCTGGGGGGATCAGCCCCAGCATTTT.

This clone was recorded only once. The chain joins TRBV4-3 to TRBJ2-7, with 10 bases aligning to TRBD1. The CDR3 has 15 residues. J was trimmed by 1 base and V by 5 bases; bases with no gene match: 5. The germline CDR1 and CDR2 sequences are LGHNA and YSLEER. The DNA for the CDR3 is TGCGCCAGCAGCACCCGGGACAGGGGTTCCTACGAGCAGTACTTC. Its protein is CASSTRDRGSYEQYF.

V and J are TRBV27 and TRBJ2-7; D gene uncertain. This CDR3 spans 13 amino acids. CDR1 and CDR2 (germline): MNHEY, SMNVEV (reference sequence). The ends were cut back, 1 base at V and 6 bases at J, with 10 bases in the middle. The CDR3 spells CASSLLAPFEQYF. CDR3 sequence (DNA): TGTGCCAGCAGTTTATTGGCCCCCTTCGAGCAGTACTTC.

This sequence joins TRBV23-1 and TRBJ2-5, with TRBD2 matching over 11 bases. TRBV23-1 is noted as an ORF with a role that remains uncertain. With 1 base clipped from V and 5 bases from J, the junction kept 18 bases outside the gene matches. This CDR3 has 20 amino acids. CDR3 in DNA: TGCGCCAGCAGTCAATACTATCCAACCTTACTAGCGGGAGTTCGGGAGACCCAGTACTTC. Its protein product is CASSQYYPTLLAGVRETQYF.

V gene TRBV4-3 combines with J gene TRBJ2-1; 8 nucleotides align to TRBD2. Looked up from germline, CDR1 is LGHNA and CDR2 is YSLEER. The CDR3 runs 18 residues. V gave up 8 bases and J gave up 3 bases; unmatched junction bases: 18. As DNA, the CDR3 is TGCGCCAGCTCGACCTGGCGGGGGGACCCCCGGTACTACAATGAGCAGTTCTTC. It codes for CASSTWRGDPRYYNEQFF.

The chain links TRBV4-2 to TRBJ2-3, with 11 bases identical to TRBD2. Germline-derived CDR1 and CDR2 are LGHNA and YNFKEQ. This CDR3 region has 16 residues. J was trimmed by 2 bases and V by 4 bases; bases with no gene match: 5. CDR3 nucleotide sequence: TGTGCCAGCAGCCGAAGTAGCGGGGGGGCCACAGATACGCAGTATTTT. It yields the protein CASSRSSGGATDTQYF.